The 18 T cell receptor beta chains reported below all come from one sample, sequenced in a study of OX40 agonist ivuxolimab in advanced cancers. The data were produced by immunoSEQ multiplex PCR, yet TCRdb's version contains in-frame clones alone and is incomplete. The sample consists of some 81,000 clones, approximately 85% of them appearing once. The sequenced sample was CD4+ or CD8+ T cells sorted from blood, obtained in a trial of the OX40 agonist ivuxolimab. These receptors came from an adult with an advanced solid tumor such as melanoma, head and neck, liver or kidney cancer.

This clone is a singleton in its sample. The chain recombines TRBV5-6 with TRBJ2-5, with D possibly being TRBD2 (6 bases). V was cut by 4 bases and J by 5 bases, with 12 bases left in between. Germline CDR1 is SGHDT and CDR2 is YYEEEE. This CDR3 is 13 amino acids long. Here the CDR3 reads CASSGGRAETQYF. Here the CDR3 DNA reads TGTGCCAGCAGCGGAGGGCGGGCGGAGACCCAGTACTTC.

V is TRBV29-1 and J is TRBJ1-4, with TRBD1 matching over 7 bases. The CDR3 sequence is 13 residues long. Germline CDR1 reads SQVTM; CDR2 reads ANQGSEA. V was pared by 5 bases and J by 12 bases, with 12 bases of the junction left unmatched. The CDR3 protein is CSVITGVRGELFF. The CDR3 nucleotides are TGCAGCGTTATAACAGGGGTCAGGGGTGAACTGTTTTTT.

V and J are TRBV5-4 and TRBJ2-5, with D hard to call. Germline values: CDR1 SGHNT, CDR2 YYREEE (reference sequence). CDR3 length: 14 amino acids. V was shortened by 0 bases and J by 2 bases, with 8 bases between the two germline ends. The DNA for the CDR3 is TGTGCCAGCAGCTTGGACCCGGATCAAGAGACCCAGTACTTC. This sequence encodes CASSLDPDQETQYF.

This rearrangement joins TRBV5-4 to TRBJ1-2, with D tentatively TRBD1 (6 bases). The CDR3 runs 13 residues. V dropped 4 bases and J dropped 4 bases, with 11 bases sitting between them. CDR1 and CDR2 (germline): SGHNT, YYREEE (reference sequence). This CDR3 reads CASSVGGGYGYTF. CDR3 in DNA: TGTGCCAGCAGCGTAGGGGGGGGCTATGGCTACACCTTC.

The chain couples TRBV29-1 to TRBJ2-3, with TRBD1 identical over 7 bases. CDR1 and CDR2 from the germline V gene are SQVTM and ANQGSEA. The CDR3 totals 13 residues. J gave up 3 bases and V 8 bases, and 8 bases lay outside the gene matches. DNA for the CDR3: TGCAGCCTGAGACAGGGTTTAACAGATACGCAGTATTTT. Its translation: CSLRQGLTDTQYF.

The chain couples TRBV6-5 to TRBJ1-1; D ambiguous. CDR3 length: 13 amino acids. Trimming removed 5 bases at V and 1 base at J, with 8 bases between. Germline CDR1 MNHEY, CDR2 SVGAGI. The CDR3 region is CASSGRQNTEAFF. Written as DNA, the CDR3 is TGTGCCAGCAGTGGGAGACAGAACACTGAAGCTTTCTTT.

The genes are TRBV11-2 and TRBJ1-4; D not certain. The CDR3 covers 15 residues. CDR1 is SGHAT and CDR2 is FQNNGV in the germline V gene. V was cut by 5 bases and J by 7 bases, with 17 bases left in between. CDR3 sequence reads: CASSRLGRTGEKLFF. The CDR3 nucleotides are TGTGCCAGCAGCAGACTTGGGAGGACGGGTGAAAAACTGTTTTTT. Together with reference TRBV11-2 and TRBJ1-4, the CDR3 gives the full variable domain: EAGVAQSPRYKIIEKRQSVAFWCNPISGHATLYWYQQILGQGPKLLIQFQNNGVVDDSQLPKDRFSAERLKGVDSTLKIQPAKLEDSAVYLCASSRLGRTGEKLFFGSGTQLSVL.

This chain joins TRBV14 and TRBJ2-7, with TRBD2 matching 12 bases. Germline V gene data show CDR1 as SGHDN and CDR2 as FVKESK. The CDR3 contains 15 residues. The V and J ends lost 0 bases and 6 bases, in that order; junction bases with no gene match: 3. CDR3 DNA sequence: TGTGCCAGCAGCCAAGATATACTAGCGGGAGGCGAGCAGTACTTC. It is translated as CASSQDILAGGEQYF.

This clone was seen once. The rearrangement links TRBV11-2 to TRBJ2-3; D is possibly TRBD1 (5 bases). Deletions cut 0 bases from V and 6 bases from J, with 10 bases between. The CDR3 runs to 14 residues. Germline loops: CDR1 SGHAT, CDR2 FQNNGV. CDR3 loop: CASSLDPRADTQYF. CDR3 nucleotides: TGTGCCAGCAGCTTAGATCCCAGGGCCGATACGCAGTATTTT.

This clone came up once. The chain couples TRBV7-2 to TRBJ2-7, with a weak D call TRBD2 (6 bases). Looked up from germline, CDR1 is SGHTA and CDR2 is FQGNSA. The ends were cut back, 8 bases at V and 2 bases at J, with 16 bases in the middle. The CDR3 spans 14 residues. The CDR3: CASARREVTYEQYF. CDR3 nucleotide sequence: TGTGCCAGCGCTCGGAGGGAGGTCACCTACGAGCAGTACTTC.

The CDR3: CASSRSQEGYETQYF. In DNA, the CDR3 is TGTGCCAGTAGTCGTTCGCAGGAGGGGTACGAGACCCAGTACTTC. This chain uses TRBV19 with TRBJ2-5; the D gene is possibly TRBD2 (6 bases). Germline-derived CDR1 and CDR2 are LNHDA and SQIVND (reference sequence). Trimming removed 5 bases from V and 5 bases from J, with 18 bases in between. The CDR3 totals 15 residues.

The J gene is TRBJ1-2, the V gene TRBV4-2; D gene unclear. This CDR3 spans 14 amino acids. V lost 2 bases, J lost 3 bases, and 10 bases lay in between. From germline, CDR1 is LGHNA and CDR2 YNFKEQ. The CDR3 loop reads CASSQMAEYYGYTF. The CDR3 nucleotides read TGTGCCAGCAGCCAAATGGCCGAGTACTATGGCTACACCTTC.

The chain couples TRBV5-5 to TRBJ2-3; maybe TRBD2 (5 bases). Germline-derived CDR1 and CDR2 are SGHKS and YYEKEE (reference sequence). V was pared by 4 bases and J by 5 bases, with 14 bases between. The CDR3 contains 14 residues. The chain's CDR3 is CASSPNGDQDTQYF. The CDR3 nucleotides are TGTGCCAGCAGCCCCAACGGGGATCAAGATACGCAGTATTTT.

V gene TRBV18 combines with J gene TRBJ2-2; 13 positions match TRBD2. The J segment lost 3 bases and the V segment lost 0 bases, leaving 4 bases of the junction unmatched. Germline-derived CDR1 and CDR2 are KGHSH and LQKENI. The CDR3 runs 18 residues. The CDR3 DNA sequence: TGTGCCAGCTCACCACCGAGGACTAGCGGGGGCTACACCGGGGAGCTGTTTTTT. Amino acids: CASSPPRTSGGYTGELFF.

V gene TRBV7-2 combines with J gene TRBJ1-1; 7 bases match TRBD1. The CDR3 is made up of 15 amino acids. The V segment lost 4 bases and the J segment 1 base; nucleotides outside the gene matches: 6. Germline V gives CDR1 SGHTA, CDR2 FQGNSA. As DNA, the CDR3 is TGTGCCAGCAGCTCAGGGGACAGACGGAACACTGAAGCTTTCTTT. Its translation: CASSSGDRRNTEAFF. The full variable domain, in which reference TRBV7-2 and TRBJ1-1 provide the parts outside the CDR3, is GAGVSQSPSNKVTEKGKDVELRCDPISGHTALYWYRQSLGQGLEFLIYFQGNSAPDKSGLPSDRFSAERTGGSVSTLTIQRTQQEDSAVYLCASSSGDRRNTEAFFGQGTRLTVV.

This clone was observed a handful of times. CDR3 coding DNA: TGTGCCAGCATCTTTCACGACGGGGAGCTGTTTTTT. This sequence encodes CASIFHDGELFF. The chain joins TRBV6-1 to TRBJ2-2; D not resolved. V was shortened by 7 bases and J by 7 bases, with 10 bases between the two germline ends. The germline gives CDR1 MNHNS, CDR2 SASEGT. The CDR3 loop spans 12 amino acids.

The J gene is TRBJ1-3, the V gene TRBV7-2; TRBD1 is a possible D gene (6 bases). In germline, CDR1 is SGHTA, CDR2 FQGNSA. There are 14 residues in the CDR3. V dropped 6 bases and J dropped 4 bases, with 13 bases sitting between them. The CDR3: CASSRGGAGNTIYF. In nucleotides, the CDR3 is TGTGCCAGCAGTCGTGGGGGGGCCGGAAACACCATATATTTT. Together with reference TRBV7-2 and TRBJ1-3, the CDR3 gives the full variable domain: GAGVSQSPSNKVTEKGKDVELRCDPISGHTALYWYRQSLGQGLEFLIYFQGNSAPDKSGLPSDRFSAERTGGSVSTLTIQRTQQEDSAVYLCASSRGGAGNTIYFGEGSWLTVV.

The DNA for the CDR3 is TGTGCCAGCAGTGTCGTAAATGGTGGCTACACCTTC. Residues: CASSVVNGGYTF. The chain is built from TRBV2 and TRBJ1-2; no clear D gene. The CDR3 spans 12 residues. Looked up from germline, CDR1 is SNHLY and CDR2 is FYNNEI. Deletions cut 4 bases from V and 7 bases from J, with 10 bases between.